This is a list of T cell receptor beta chains from one sample in a study of cytomegalovirus exposure and HLA in healthy donors. Profiled with immunoSEQ multiplex PCR; TCRdb holds only in-frame clones, not every one. The table has approximately 110,000 clones, nearly 15% seen once; the top ten hold roughly 0.79%. Sequenced sample: PBMCs. These receptors came from a female donor in good health and CMV-seronegative. The CDR3 runs from the conserved cysteine through the conserved F or W. Each record gives: V gene, J gene, clone size, D gene, CDR3 protein, CDR3 DNA. A D gene is named only where the DNA matches it firmly. Part of the rows lack a size; the others show once, few, many or a class for expanded clones.

>TRBV11-2|TRBJ2-7|few|-
CASSSTYEQYF
TGTGCCAGCAGCTCCACCTACGAGCAGTACTTC
>TRBV7-2|TRBJ1-5|few|-
CASSLVPGNQPQHF
TGTGCCAGCAGCTTAGTTCCCGGGAATCAGCCCCAGCATTTT
>TRBV6-5|TRBJ2-5|few|TRBD1
CASRQGTGTQWTQYF
TGTGCCAGCAGACAAGGGACAGGGACCCAATGGACCCAGTACTTC
>TRBV14|TRBJ1-3|-|TRBD1
CASSSDRVAIYF
TGTGCCAGCAGCTCCGACAGGGTGGCCATATATTTT
>TRBV15|TRBJ2-3|few|TRBD2
CATSREGASGRADTQYF
TGTGCCACCAGCAGAGAGGGGGCTAGCGGGAGGGCGGATACGCAGTATTTT
>TRBV14|TRBJ1-4|once|-
CASSQDLQGSLEKLFF
TGTGCCAGCAGCCAAGACCTTCAGGGAAGTTTAGAAAAACTGTTTTTT
>TRBV5-1|TRBJ1-1|-|TRBD1
CASSGGQGLNTEAFF
TGCGCCAGCAGCGGCGGACAGGGATTGAACACTGAAGCTTTCTTT
>TRBV27|TRBJ2-7|-|-
CASSLEGPKIIGVYEQYF
TGTGCCAGCAGTTTAGAAGGTCCGAAAATAATAGGGGTCTACGAGCAGTACTTC
>TRBV29-1|TRBJ1-1|-|-
CSVEDPGTPGPEAFF
TGCAGCGTTGAAGATCCGGGGACTCCAGGTCCTGAAGCTTTCTTT
>TRBV6-6|TRBJ1-1|few|-
CASNLQETEAFF
TGTGCCAGCAACCTTCAGGAAACTGAAGCTTTCTTT
>TRBV7-8|TRBJ2-7|few|TRBD2
CASSPGLAGDEQYF
TGTGCCAGCAGCCCCGGACTAGCGGGGGACGAGCAGTACTTC
>TRBV4-1|TRBJ1-1|-|-
CASSQDRSLNTEAFF
TGCGCCAGCAGCCAAGATCGGTCTTTGAACACTGAAGCTTTCTTT
>TRBV4-3|TRBJ1-2|-|TRBD1
CASSPHGQGNNYGYTF
TGCGCCAGCAGCCCTCACGGACAGGGAAATAACTATGGCTACACCTTC
>TRBV19|TRBJ2-7|-|-
CASSMTLGGTYEQYF
TGTGCCAGTAGTATGACCCTCGGGGGTACTTACGAGCAGTACTTC
>TRBV12-5|TRBJ1-6|few|-
CASGLAGTQNSPLHF
TGTGCTAGTGGTTTGGCCGGGACACAGAATTCACCCCTCCACTTT
>TRBV6-5|TRBJ2-5|few|-
CASSSPSRNRKEQYF
TGTGCCAGCAGTTCACCGTCTCGGAACAGGAAAGAGCAGTACTTC
>TRBV2|TRBJ2-5|-|-
CANRGIQETQYF
TGTGCCAACCGGGGGATCCAAGAGACCCAGTACTTC
>TRBV7-2|TRBJ1-2|-|TRBD1
CASSLGQGPNYGYTF
TGTGCCAGCAGCTTAGGACAGGGACCTAACTATGGCTACACCTTC
>TRBV7-9|TRBJ1-1|-|TRBD1
CASSLDRGITEAFF
TGTGCCAGCAGCTTAGACAGGGGGATCACTGAAGCTTTCTTT
>TRBV7-9|TRBJ1-6|-|TRBD1
CASNLGTASSPLHF
TGTGCCAGCAACCTCGGGACAGCCAGTTCACCCCTCCACTTT
>TRBV7-2|TRBJ2-1|-|TRBD2
CASSLAATGGLYNEQFF
TGTGCCAGCAGCTTAGCAGCAACGGGGGGGCTATACAATGAGCAGTTCTTC
>TRBV18|TRBJ2-2|-|-
CASSPRGQTSTGELFF
TGTGCCAGCTCACCACGGGGACAAACGTCTACCGGGGAGCTGTTTTTT
>TRBV11-3|TRBJ2-3|few|TRBD2
CASSFTSGDTDTQYF
TGTGCCAGCAGCTTCACTAGCGGGGACACAGATACGCAGTATTTT
>TRBV4-3|TRBJ2-5|few|-
CASSQGSLVGQETQYF
TGCGCCAGCAGCCAAGGCTCGCTAGTTGGGCAAGAGACCCAGTACTTC
>TRBV11-1|TRBJ2-7|few|TRBD1
CASSLVGQADEQYF
TGTGCCAGCAGCTTAGTGGGACAGGCAGACGAGCAGTACTTC
>TRBV28|TRBJ2-7|-|TRBD1
CASSFSYTLDRTYEQYF
TGTGCCAGCAGTTTCAGCTACACCTTGGACAGGACCTACGAGCAGTACTTC
>TRBV27|TRBJ1-2|-|-
CASSLSPHSRIGYTF
TGTGCCAGCAGTTTATCCCCCCACAGTCGAATCGGCTACACCTTC
>TRBV20-1|TRBJ2-5|few|-
CSVGGMAPQYF
TGCAGTGTAGGCGGGATGGCGCCCCAGTACTTC
>TRBV27|TRBJ1-1|-|TRBD1
CASSLYPPDRVNTEAFF
TGTGCCAGCAGTTTATACCCTCCCGACAGGGTAAACACTGAAGCTTTCTTT
>TRBV25-1|TRBJ2-3|few|TRBD2
CASSGTSGTDTQYF
TGTGCCAGCAGTGGGACTAGCGGCACAGATACGCAGTATTTT
>TRBV25-1|TRBJ2-5|few|TRBD1
CASSDPRDRGLETQYF
TGTGCCAGCAGTGACCCCCGGGACAGGGGGCTGGAGACCCAGTACTTC
>TRBV7-9|TRBJ1-4|once|-
CASSFPEAATNEKLFF
TGTGCCAGCAGCTTTCCGGAGGCCGCAACTAATGAAAAACTGTTTTTT
>TRBV29-1|TRBJ1-1|-|-
CSAPGQGNTEAFF
TGCAGCGCCCCCGGGCAGGGGAACACTGAAGCTTTCTTT
>TRBV27|TRBJ2-7|-|-
CASSLSKGWEQYF
TGTGCCAGCAGTTTATCTAAGGGGTGGGAGCAGTACTTC
>TRBV4-3|TRBJ1-2|-|TRBD1
CASTPGQGFYGYTF
TGCGCCAGCACCCCGGGACAGGGATTCTATGGCTACACCTTC
>TRBV6-1|TRBJ2-7|few|TRBD1
CASSESPGQPYEQYF
TGTGCCAGCAGTGAGAGCCCGGGACAGCCCTACGAGCAGTACTTC
>TRBV6-1|TRBJ2-7|-|-
CASSVRRQVSYEQYF
TGTGCCAGCAGTGTCCGAAGACAGGTTTCATACGAGCAGTACTTC
>TRBV27|TRBJ1-3|-|-
CASSPYLSSGNTIYF
TGTGCCAGCAGTCCCTATTTAAGCTCTGGAAACACCATATATTTT
>TRBV10-1|TRBJ2-5|-|-
CASSRTVQETQYF
TGCGCCAGCAGTCGGACAGTACAAGAGACCCAGTACTTC
>TRBV27|TRBJ2-3|few|-
CASNPQGLSDTQYF
TGTGCCAGCAACCCCCAGGGGTTATCAGATACGCAGTATTTT
>TRBV4-1|TRBJ1-1|-|-
CASSQERDTEAFF
TGCGCCAGCAGCCAAGAGCGGGACACTGAAGCTTTCTTT
>TRBV7-9|TRBJ2-3|-|-
CASSSGEIVPSTDTQYF
TGTGCCAGCAGCTCCGGGGAGATCGTGCCTAGCACAGATACGCAGTATTTT
>TRBV30|TRBJ1-1|-|-
CAWDARNTEAFF
TGTGCCTGGGATGCTAGGAACACTGAAGCTTTCTTT
>TRBV29-1|TRBJ2-7|-|-
CSVSSTYEQYF
TGCAGCGTTTCCTCTACCTACGAGCAGTACTTC
>TRBV30|TRBJ1-5|-|-
CAWSFTGGNQPQHF
TGTGCCTGGAGTTTCACCGGTGGCAATCAGCCCCAGCATTTT
>TRBV10-3|TRBJ2-7|few|TRBD1
CAISVTGENEQYF
TGTGCCATCAGTGTAACAGGGGAAAACGAGCAGTACTTC
>TRBV5-4|TRBJ2-5|few|-
CASSQAGEETQYF
TGTGCCAGCAGCCAGGCAGGGGAAGAGACCCAGTACTTC
>TRBV10-3|TRBJ1-2|-|TRBD1
CAISEPGQGYGYTF
TGTGCCATCAGTGAGCCCGGACAGGGCTATGGCTACACCTTC
>TRBV5-1|TRBJ2-5|few|TRBD2
CASSLSSSGGAGWETQYF
TGCGCCAGCAGCTTGAGTTCTAGCGGGGGGGCCGGTTGGGAGACCCAGTACTTC
>TRBV28|TRBJ2-5|few|TRBD1
CASSRGTGVETQYF
TGTGCCAGCAGCCGCGGGACAGGGGTTGAGACCCAGTACTTC
>TRBV19|TRBJ1-1|few|-
CASSPTGNTEAFF
TGTGCCAGTAGTCCGACAGGGAACACTGAAGCTTTCTTT